This T cell receptor (beta chain) was sequenced during a study of graft-versus-host responses after intestinal transplantation. Study overall: Among the recipients, transplants were multivisceral, liver-intestinal, or isolated intestinal. After anti-thymocyte globulin induction, recipients took tacrolimus and steroids for roughly three years.

On this clone: Its antigen is unknown.

The authors processed graft tissue to release intraepithelial and lamina propria lymphocytes. V was shortened by 3 bases and J by 6 bases, with 6 bases between the two germline ends. Germline values: CDR1 MNHEY, CDR2 SVGAGI. The CDR3 is made up of 12 amino acids. The method was immunoSEQ multiplex PCR; TCRdb's version includes in-frame clones alone and lacks a portion of them. The sample lists 5,000 to 6,000 clones, less than 80% occurring once. Whole-study findings and limits: After transplant, early declines in HvG clones were associated with peak levels of circulating GvH clones. Some patients had graft-donor T cell macrochimerism, and their allografts showed high graft-versus-host to host-versus-graft clonal ratios.

The clonotype comes from a human patient who received an intestinal transplant, so some T cells may come from the graft donor. The chain has TRBV6-5 and TRBJ2-1; D is undetermined. Sequencing was performed on ileum tissue, taken approximately 320 days after intestinal transplant. The CDR3 here is CASSYDVNEQFF. CDR3 DNA sequence: TGTGCCAGCAGTTATGACGTCAATGAGCAGTTCTTC.